This T cell receptor (beta chain) was documented in a study of shared clonotypes between healthy human individuals. Study-wide results and caveats: Non-shared clonotypes had lower generation probabilities than those shared by all four donors. Inspection by rarefaction showed sorted-subset sequencing to be incomplete despite large depth.

With respect to this clone: Its antigen is not known.

Profiling relied on immunoSEQ multiplex PCR, and the TCRdb table lists in-frame clones only, not all of them. The table records roughly 2.1 million clones, roughly 91% of them present only once. This CDR3 spans 15 amino acids. Looked up from germline, CDR1 is SQVTM and CDR2 is ANQGSEA. The naive CD8 subset, CD45RO-negative cells positively selected for CCR7, excluded terminally differentiated effector memory CD45RA+ cells. This receptor was identified in a man between 18 and 29 years old in good health. Some clones in this sample may be carry-over from other donors' samples. The sequenced sample consisted of naive CD8+ T cells from PBMCs. This chain links TRBV29-1 with TRBJ2-5; 12 nucleotides line up with TRBD1. The DNA end is a closer match to TRBJ2-7, so the J assignment may be wrong. CDR3 region: CSVDLGQGAGYEQYF. The CDR3, as DNA: TGCAGCGTTGACCTGGGACAGGGGGCTGGCTACGAGCAGTACTTC.